Presented here are 3 T cell receptor beta chains from one specimen sequenced in a study of OX40 agonist ivuxolimab in advanced cancers. Some clones are missing from TCRdb's copy, which holds only in-frame ones; the method was immunoSEQ multiplex PCR. There are roughly 120,000 clones in the sample; roughly nine tenths occur only once, and around 0.57% lies in the top ten. Sample: CD4+ or CD8+ T cells sorted from blood, taken in a trial of the OX40 agonist ivuxolimab. These receptors all stem from an adult with an advanced solid tumor such as melanoma, head and neck, liver or kidney cancer.

The chain combines TRBV5-1 with TRBJ2-7; D gene uncertain. V lost 0 bases and J 2 bases, leaving 9 bases between the germline ends. Germline V gives CDR1 SGHRS, CDR2 YFSETQ. This CDR3 contains 14 residues. The CDR3 region has the DNA TGCGCCAGCAGCTTGGACAGCCCTACCTACGAGCAGTACTTC. It translates to CASSLDSPTYEQYF.

The genes are TRBV7-3 and TRBJ2-1; 7 nucleotides line up with TRBD2. This CDR3 has 16 amino acids. J gave up 5 bases and V 6 bases, and 13 bases lay outside the gene matches. The germline gives CDR1 SGHTA, CDR2 FQGTGA. The CDR3 DNA is TGTGCCAGCAGTCCAGCGCGGCTAGCGGCCAACAATGAGCAGTTCTTC. Translating gives CASSPARLAANNEQFF. Based on the CDR3 plus reference TRBV7-3 and TRBJ2-1, the full variable domain is GAGVSQTPSNKVTEKGKYVELRCDPISGHTALYWYRQSLGQGPEFLIYFQGTGAADDSGLPNDRFFAVRPEGSVSTLKIQRTERGDSAVYLCASSPARLAANNEQFFGPGTRLTVL.

V is TRBV11-2 and J is TRBJ1-1; a possible D gene is TRBD1 (6 bases). The V gene lost 5 bases and the J gene lost 1 base, with 8 bases spanning the gap. Germline V gene data show CDR1 as SGHAT and CDR2 as FQNNGV. The CDR3 is 13 amino acids. The CDR3 region is CASSRQENTEAFF. As DNA, the CDR3 is TGTGCCAGCAGCCGACAGGAGAACACTGAAGCTTTCTTT.